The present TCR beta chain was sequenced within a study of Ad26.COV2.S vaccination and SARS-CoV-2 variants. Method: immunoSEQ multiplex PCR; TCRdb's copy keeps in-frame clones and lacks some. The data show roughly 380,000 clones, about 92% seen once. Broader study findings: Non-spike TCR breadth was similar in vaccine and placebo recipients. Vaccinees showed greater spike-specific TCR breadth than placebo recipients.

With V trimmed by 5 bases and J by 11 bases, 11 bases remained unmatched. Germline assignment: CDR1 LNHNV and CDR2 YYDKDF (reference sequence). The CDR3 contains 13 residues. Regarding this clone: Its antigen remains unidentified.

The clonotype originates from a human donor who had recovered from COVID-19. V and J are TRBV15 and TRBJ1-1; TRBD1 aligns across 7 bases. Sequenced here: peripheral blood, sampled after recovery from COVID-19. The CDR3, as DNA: TGTGCCACCAGCGAGACAGGGAGAAAGGATGCTTTCTTT. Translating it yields CATSETGRKDAFF.